The sequence of this T cell receptor (beta chain) was determined in a study of blood T cell repertoires in COVID-19. Study-wide context: From T cells, B-cell-depleted T cells, or PBMCs came the material, which was cDNA or gDNA.

Some clones are missing from TCRdb's copy, which holds only in-frame ones; the method was immunoSEQ multiplex PCR. The data show 70,000 to 95,000 clones, with 85% seen just once and roughly 12% held by the top ten. The V and J ends lost 1 base and 4 bases respectively, with 11 bases between them. Germline values: CDR1 SGHNT, CDR2 YYREEE (reference sequence). The CDR3 has 15 amino acids. V and J are TRBV5-4 and TRBJ2-2, with a tentative D call TRBD1 (6 bases). Material for sequencing was peripheral blood. The receptor was isolated from a woman aged 70-85 years with active or convalescent COVID-19. The CDR3, as DNA: TGTGCCAGCAGCTTGACAGGGAAGGGCACCGGGGAGCTGTTTTTT. It is translated as CASSLTGKGTGELFF.